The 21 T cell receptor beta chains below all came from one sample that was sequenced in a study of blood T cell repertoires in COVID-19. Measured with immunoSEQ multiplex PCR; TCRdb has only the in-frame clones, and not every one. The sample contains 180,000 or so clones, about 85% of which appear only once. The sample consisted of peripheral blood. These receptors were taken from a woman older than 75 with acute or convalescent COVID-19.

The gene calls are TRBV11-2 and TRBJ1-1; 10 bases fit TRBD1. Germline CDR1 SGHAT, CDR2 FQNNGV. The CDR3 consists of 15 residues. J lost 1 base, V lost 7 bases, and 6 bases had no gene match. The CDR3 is CASTHRDRGNTEAFF. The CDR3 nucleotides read TGTGCCAGCACCCATCGGGACAGGGGGAACACTGAAGCTTTCTTT. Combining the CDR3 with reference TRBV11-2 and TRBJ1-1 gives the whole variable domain EAGVAQSPRYKIIEKRQSVAFWCNPISGHATLYWYQQILGQGPKLLIQFQNNGVVDDSQLPKDRFSAERLKGVDSTLKIQPAKLEDSAVYLCASTHRDRGNTEAFFGQGTRLTVV.

CDR3 bases: TGCGCCAGCAGCTTTGCTAGCGGGAGGTTTCCCGGGGAGCTGTTTTTT. The encoded protein is CASSFASGRFPGELFF. The chain uses TRBV5-1 and TRBJ2-2; TRBD2 matches at 11 bases. Germline V gene lookup returns CDR1 SGHRS and CDR2 YFSETQ. This CDR3 is 16 amino acids long. V shed 2 bases, J shed 6 bases, and the junction held 6 bases outside the gene matches.

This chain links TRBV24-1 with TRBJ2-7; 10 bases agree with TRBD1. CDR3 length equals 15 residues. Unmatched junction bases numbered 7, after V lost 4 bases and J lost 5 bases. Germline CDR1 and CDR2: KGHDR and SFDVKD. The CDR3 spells CATSEAGTGVHEQYF. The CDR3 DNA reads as TGTGCCACCAGTGAGGCCGGGACAGGGGTCCACGAGCAGTACTTC.

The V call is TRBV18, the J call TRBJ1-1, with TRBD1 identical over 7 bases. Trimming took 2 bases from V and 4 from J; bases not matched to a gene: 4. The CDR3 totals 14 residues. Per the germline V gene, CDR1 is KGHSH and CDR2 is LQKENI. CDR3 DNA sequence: TGTGCCAGCTCACCAAGCAGGGGGAGCACTGAAGCTTTCTTT. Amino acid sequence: CASSPSRGSTEAFF.

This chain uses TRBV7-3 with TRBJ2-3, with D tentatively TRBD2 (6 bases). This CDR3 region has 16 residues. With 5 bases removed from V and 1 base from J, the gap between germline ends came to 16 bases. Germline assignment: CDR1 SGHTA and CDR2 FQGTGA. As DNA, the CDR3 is TGTGCCAGCAGCCCACGGGGGAGAGGGGGCACAGATACGCAGTATTTT. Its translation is CASSPRGRGGTDTQYF.

The CDR3 DNA is TGTGCCAGCAGCGGACCGGGACAGGGGTGGGAGACCCAGTACTTC. Protein: CASSGPGQGWETQYF. The V and J genes are TRBV7-9 and TRBJ2-5; 10 bases are a match to TRBD1. After removal of 5 bases from V and 5 bases from J, the junction contained 8 bases not matched to a gene. The CDR3 extends over 15 amino acids. CDR1 and CDR2 from the germline V gene are SEHNR and FQNEAQ (reference sequence).

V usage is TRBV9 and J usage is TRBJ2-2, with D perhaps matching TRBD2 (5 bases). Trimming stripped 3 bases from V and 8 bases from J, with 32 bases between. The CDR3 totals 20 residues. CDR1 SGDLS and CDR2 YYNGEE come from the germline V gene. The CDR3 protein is CASSGRPHKDGVVLRGELFF. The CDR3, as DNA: TGTGCCAGCAGCGGAAGACCGCACAAGGACGGGGTTGTCCTTAGAGGGGAGCTGTTTTTT.

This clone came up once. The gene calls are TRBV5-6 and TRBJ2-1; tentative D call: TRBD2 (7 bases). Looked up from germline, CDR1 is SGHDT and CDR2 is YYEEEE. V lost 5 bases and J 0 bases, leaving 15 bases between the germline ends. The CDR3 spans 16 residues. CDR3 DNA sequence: TGTGCCAGCAGAACCGGGGGGCTAAGCTCCTACAATGAGCAGTTCTTC. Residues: CASRTGGLSSYNEQFF.

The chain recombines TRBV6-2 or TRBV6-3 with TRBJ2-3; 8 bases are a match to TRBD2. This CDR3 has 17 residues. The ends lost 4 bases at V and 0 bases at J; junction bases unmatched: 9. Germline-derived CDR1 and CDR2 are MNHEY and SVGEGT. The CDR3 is CASSSLTGGQSTDTQYF. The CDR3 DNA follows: TGTGCCAGCAGTTCACTTACGGGGGGGCAAAGCACAGATACGCAGTATTTT.

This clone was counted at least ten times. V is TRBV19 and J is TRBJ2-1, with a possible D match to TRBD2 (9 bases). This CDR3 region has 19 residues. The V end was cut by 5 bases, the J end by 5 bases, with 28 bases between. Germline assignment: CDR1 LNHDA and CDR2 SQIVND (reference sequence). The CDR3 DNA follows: TGTGCCAGTAGTTTCCGGACAGGGTTTAGCGGGAGAACAGACAATGAGCAGTTCTTC. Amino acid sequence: CASSFRTGFSGRTDNEQFF.

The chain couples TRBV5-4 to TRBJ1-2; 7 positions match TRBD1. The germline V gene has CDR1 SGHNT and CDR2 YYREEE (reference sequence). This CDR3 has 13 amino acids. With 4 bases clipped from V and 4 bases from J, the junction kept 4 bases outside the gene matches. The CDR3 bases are TGTGCCAGCAGCCGGGACAGCAGCTATGGCTACACCTTC. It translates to CASSRDSSYGYTF.

This CDR3 is CASSLYSGPRDTQYF. Written as DNA, the CDR3 is TGCGCCAGCAGCTTGTACAGCGGGCCTCGGGATACGCAGTATTTT. This chain uses TRBV5-1 with TRBJ2-3; the D gene is possibly TRBD2 (6 bases). The CDR3 consists of 15 residues. The germline V and J ends were trimmed by 1 base and 6 bases, with 15 bases remaining between them. Germline assignment: CDR1 SGHRS and CDR2 YFSETQ.

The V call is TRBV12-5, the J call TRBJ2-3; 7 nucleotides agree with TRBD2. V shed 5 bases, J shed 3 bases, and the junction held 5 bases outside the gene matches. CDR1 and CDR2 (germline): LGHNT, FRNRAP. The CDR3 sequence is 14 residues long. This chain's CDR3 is CASGAGDPTDTQYF. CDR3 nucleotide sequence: TGTGCTAGTGGTGCGGGAGACCCAACAGATACGCAGTATTTT.

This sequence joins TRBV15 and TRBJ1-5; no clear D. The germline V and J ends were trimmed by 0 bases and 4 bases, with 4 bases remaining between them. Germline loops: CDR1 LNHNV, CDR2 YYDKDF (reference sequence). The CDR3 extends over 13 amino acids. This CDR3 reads CATSRERNQPQHF. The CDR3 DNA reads TGTGCCACCAGCAGAGAGAGGAATCAGCCCCAGCATTTT.

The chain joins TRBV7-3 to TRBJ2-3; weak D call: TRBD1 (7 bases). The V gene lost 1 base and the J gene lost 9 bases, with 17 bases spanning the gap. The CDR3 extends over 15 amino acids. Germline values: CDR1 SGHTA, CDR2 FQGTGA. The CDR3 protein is CASSLRAASGGTQYF. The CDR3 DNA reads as TGTGCCAGCAGCTTAAGGGCAGCTTCAGGGGGGACGCAGTATTTT.

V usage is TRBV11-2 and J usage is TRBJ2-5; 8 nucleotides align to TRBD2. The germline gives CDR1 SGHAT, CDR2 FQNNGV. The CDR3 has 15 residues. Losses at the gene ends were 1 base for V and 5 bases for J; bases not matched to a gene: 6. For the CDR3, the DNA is TGTGCCAGCAGCTTAGCCGGGGGGGGCTGGGAGACCCAGTACTTC. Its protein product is CASSLAGGGWETQYF.

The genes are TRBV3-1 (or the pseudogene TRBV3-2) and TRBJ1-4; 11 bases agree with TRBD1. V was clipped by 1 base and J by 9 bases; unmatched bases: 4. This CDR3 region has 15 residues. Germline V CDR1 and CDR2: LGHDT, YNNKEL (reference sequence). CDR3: CASSQGGTGGQKLFF. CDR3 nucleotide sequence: TGTGCCAGCAGCCAAGGGGGGACAGGGGGGCAAAAACTGTTTTTT.

CDR3: CASSQDTIRTGELFF. CDR3 DNA: TGTGCCAGCAGCCAAGATACTATCCGCACCGGGGAGCTGTTTTTT. The J gene is TRBJ2-2, the V gene TRBV3-1 (or the pseudogene TRBV3-2); no clear D. There are 15 residues in the CDR3. The germline V gene has CDR1 LGHDT and CDR2 YNNKEL (reference sequence). V was trimmed by 0 bases and J by 4 bases, leaving 9 bases between them.

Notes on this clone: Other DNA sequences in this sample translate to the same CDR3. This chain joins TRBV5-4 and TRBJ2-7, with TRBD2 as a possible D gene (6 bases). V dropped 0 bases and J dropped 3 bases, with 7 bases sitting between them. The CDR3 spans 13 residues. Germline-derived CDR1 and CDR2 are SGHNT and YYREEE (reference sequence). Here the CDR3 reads CASSLAGSYEQYF. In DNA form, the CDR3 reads TGTGCCAGCAGCTTGGCCGGGAGCTACGAGCAGTACTTC.

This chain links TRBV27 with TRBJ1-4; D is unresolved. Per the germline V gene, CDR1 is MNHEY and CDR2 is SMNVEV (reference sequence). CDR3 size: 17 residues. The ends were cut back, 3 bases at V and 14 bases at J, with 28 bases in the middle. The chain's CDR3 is CASSFLNTPVTNDNLFF. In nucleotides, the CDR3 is TGTGCCAGCAGTTTTCTTAATACCCCTGTGACTAATGATAATCTGTTTTTT.

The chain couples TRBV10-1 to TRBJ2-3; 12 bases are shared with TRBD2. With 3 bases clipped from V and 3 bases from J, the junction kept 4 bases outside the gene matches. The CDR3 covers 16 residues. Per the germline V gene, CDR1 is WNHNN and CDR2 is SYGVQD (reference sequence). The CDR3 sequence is CASSDKGTSGTDTQYF. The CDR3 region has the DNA TGCGCCAGCAGTGATAAAGGGACTAGCGGGACAGATACGCAGTATTTT.